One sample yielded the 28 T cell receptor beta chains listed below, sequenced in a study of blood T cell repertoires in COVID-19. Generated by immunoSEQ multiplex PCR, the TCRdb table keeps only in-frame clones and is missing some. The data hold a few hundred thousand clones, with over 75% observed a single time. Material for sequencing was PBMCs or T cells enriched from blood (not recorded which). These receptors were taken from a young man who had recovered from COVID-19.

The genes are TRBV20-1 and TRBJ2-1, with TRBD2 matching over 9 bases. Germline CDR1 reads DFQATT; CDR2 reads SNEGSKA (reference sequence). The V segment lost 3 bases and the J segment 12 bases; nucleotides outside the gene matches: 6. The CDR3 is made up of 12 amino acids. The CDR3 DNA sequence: TGCAGTGCTAGTTATAGCGGGGGAACGCAGTTCTTC. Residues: CSASYSGGTQFF.

As DNA, the CDR3 is TGTGCCAGCAGCCAAAGGACATTCGCGAACACCGGGGAGCTGTTTTTT. Its translation: CASSQRTFANTGELFF. The V call is TRBV3-1 (or the pseudogene TRBV3-2), the J call TRBJ2-2; tentative D call: TRBD1 (5 bases). Trimming removed 2 bases at V and 0 bases at J, with 10 bases between. Germline V gives CDR1 LGHDT, CDR2 YNNKEL (reference sequence). This CDR3 spans 16 amino acids.

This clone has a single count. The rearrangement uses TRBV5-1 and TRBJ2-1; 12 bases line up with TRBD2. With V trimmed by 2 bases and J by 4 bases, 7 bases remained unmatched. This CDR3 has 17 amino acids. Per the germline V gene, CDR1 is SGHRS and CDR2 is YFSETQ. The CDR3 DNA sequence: TGCGCCAGCAGCTTTACTAGCGGGGGGAAGCCGTACAATGAGCAGTTCTTC. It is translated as CASSFTSGGKPYNEQFF.

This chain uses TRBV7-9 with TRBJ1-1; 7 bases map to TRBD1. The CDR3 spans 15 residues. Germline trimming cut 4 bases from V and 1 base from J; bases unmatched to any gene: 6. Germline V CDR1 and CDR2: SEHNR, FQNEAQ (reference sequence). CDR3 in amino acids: CASSYGDSRNTEAFF. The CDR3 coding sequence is TGTGCCAGCAGCTACGGGGACAGCAGGAACACTGAAGCTTTCTTT.

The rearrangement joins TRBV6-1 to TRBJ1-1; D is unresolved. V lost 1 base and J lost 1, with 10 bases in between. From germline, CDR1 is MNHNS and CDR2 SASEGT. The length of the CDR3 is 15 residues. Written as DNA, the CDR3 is TGTGCCAGCAGTGAAGTTTATGGAGAGAACACTGAAGCTTTCTTT. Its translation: CASSEVYGENTEAFF.

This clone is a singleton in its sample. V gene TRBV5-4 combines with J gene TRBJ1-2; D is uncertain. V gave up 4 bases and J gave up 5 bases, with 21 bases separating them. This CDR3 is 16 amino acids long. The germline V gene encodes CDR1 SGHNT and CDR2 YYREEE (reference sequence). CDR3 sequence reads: CASSPNAGHSTYGYTF. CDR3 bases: TGTGCCAGCAGCCCAAACGCGGGCCACTCCACTTATGGCTACACCTTC.

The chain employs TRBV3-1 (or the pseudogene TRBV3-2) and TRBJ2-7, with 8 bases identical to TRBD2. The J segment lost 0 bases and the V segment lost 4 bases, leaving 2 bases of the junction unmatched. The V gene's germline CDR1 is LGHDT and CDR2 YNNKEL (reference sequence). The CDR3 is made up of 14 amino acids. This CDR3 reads CASSPGGVSYEQYF. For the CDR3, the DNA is TGTGCCAGCAGCCCGGGAGGGGTCTCCTACGAGCAGTACTTC.

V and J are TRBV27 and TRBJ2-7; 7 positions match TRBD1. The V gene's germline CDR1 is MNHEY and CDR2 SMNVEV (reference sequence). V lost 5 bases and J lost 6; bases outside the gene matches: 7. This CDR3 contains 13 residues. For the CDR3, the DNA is TGTGCCAGCAGTAACCACAGGGGCGGCGAGCAGTACTTC. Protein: CASSNHRGGEQYF.

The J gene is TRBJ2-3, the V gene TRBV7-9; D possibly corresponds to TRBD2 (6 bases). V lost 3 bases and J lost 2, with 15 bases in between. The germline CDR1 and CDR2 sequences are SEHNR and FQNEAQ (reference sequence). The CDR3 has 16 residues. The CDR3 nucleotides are TGTGCCAGCAGCTTGACTAGACAACAAACCACAGATACGCAGTATTTT. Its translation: CASSLTRQQTTDTQYF.

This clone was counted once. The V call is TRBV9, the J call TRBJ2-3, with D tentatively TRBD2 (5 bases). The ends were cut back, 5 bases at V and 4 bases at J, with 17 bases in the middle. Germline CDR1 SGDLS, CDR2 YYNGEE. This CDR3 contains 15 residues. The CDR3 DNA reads TGTGCCAGCAGTAGCGAGGGTATTTACCCAGATACGCAGTATTTT. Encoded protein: CASSSEGIYPDTQYF.

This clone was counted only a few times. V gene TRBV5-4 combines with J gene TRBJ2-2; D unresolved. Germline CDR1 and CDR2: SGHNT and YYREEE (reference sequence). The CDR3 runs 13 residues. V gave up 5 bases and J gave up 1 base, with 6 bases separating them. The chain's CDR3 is CASRIENTGELFF. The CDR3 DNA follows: TGTGCCAGCAGAATAGAGAACACCGGGGAGCTGTTTTTT.

This CDR3 is CASKPAGGNNEQFF. The CDR3 DNA sequence: TGCGCCAGCAAGCCAGCGGGAGGTAACAATGAGCAGTTCTTC. V usage is TRBV5-1 and J usage is TRBJ2-1, with 9 positions matching TRBD2. CDR3 length equals 14 residues. CDR1 and CDR2 from the germline V gene are SGHRS and YFSETQ. The junction had 6 bases not matched to a gene; V was cut back by 6 bases and J by 5 bases.

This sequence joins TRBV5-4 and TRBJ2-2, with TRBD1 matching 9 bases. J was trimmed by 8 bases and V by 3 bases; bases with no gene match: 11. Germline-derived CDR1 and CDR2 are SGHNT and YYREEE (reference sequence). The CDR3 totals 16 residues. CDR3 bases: TGTGCCAGCAGCTCCCCCGGGACAGGGCTGGAAGGGGAGCTGTTTTTT. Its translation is CASSSPGTGLEGELFF.

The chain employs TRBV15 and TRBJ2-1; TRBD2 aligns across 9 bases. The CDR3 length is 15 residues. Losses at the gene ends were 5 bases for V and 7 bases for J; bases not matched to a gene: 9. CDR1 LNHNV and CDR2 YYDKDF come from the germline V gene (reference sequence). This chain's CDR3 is CATSERGGGVNEQFF. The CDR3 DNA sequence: TGTGCCACCAGCGAGCGCGGCGGGGGGGTAAATGAGCAGTTCTTC.

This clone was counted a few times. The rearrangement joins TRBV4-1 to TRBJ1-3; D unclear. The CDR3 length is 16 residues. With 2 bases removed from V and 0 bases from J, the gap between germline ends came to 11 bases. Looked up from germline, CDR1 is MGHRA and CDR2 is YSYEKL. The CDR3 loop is CASSQRDSNSGNTIYF. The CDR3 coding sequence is TGCGCCAGCAGCCAACGCGACTCTAACTCTGGAAACACCATATATTTT.

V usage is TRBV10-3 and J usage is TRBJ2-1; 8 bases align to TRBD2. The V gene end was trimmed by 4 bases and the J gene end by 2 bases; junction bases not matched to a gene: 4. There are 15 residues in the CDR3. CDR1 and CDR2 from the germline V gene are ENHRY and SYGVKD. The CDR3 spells CAISASGGTYNEQFF. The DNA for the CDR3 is TGTGCCATCAGTGCAAGCGGGGGTACCTACAATGAGCAGTTCTTC.

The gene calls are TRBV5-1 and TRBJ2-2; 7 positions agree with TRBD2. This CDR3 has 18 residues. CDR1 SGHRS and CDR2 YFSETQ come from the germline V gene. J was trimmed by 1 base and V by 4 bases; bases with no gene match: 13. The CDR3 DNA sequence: TGCGCCAGCAGCCCCCGGACTAGTAGATCACAGAACACCGGGGAGCTGTTTTTT. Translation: CASSPRTSRSQNTGELFF.

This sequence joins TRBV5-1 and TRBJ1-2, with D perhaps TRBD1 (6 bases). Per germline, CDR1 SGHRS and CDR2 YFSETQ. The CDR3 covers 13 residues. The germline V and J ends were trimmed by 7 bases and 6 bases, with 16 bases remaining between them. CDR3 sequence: CASGGGREDGYTF. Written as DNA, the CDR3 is TGCGCCAGCGGCGGGGGCCGGGAGGATGGCTACACCTTC.

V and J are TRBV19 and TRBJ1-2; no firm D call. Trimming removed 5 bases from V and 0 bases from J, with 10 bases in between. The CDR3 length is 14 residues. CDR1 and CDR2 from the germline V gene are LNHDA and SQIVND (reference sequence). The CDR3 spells CASSGAGANYGYTF. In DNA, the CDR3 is TGTGCCAGTAGTGGTGCGGGCGCTAACTATGGCTACACCTTC.

The CDR3 DNA follows: TGTGCCAGCAGCTTAGTCTCAATCTACTCTGGAAACACCATATATTTT. It encodes CASSLVSIYSGNTIYF. The chain has TRBV11-2 and TRBJ1-3; D unclear. Germline V lookup: CDR1 SGHAT, CDR2 FQNNGV. CDR3 length: 16 amino acids. Between the trimmed V and J ends, which lost 1 base and 0 bases, there was a span of 10 bases.

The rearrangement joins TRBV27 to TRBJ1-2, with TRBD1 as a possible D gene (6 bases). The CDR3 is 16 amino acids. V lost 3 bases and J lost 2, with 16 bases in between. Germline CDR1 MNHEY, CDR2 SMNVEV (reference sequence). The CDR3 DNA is TGTGCCAGCAGTTTCTCCCAAGGGACACTCAACTATGGCTACACCTTC. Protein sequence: CASSFSQGTLNYGYTF.

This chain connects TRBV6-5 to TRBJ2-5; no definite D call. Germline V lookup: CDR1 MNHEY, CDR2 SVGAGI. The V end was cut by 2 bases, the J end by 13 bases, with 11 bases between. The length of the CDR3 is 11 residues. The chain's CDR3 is CASSYSIWWYF. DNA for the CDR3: TGTGCCAGCAGTTACAGCATATGGTGGTACTTC.

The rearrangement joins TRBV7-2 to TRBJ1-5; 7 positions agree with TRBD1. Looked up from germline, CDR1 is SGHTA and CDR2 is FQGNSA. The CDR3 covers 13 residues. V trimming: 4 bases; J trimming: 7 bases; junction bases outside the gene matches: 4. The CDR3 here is CASSYRGEQPQHF. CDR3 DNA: TGTGCCAGCAGCTACAGGGGAGAACAGCCCCAGCATTTT.

CDR3 amino acids: CAIRRGVNTEAFF. The CDR3 coding sequence is TGTGCCATCAGGCGCGGGGTGAACACTGAAGCTTTCTTT. The V and J genes are TRBV10-3 and TRBJ1-1; D is uncertain. The CDR3 is made up of 13 amino acids. V lost 6 bases and J 0 bases, leaving 8 bases between the germline ends. Germline-derived CDR1 and CDR2 are ENHRY and SYGVKD.

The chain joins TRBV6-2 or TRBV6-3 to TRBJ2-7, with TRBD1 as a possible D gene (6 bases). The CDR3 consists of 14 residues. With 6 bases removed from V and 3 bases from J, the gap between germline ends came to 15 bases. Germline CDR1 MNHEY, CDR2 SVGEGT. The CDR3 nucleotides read TGTGCCAGCAGCCCACAGGTACAGGGCTACGAGCAGTACTTC. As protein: CASSPQVQGYEQYF.

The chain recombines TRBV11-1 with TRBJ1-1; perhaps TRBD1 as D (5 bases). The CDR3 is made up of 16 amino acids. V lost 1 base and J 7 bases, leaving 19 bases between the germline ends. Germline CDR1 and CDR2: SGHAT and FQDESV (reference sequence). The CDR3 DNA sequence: TGTGCCAGCAGCTTAGTGGGCTGGGACTCGGTCAATGAAGCTTTCTTT. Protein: CASSLVGWDSVNEAFF.

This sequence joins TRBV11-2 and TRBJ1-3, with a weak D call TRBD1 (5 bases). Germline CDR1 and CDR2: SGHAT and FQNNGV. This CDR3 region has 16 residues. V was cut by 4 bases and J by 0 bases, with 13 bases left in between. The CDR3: CASSSQPQGSGNTIYF. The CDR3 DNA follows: TGTGCCAGCAGCTCTCAACCGCAGGGCTCTGGAAACACCATATATTTT.

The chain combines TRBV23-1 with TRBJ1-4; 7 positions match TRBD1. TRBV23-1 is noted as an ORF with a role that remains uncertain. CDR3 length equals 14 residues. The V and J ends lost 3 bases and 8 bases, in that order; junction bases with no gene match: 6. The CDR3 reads CASSQTGCWEKLFF. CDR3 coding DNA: TGCGCCAGCAGTCAGACAGGGTGTTGGGAAAAACTGTTTTTT.